The rows below give T cell receptor beta chains drawn from one sample of a study of metastatic and nonmetastatic thyroid tumors. TCRdb re-called the PCR reads via MiXCR. The table has 31,000 or so clones, about a sixth seen once. Material for sequencing was blood. These receptors were collected from a female donor with papillary thyroid cancer or a benign thyroid nodule (not recorded which). Some clones in this sample may be carry-over from other donors' samples. CDR3s include the opening cysteine and the closing phenylalanine or tryptophan. The order of the fields is CDR3 DNA, CDR3 protein, J gene, D gene, clone size, V gene. A D gene is named only where the DNA matches it firmly. Size values are once, few and many counts, or a class for expanded clones, and some rows have none.

cdr3_nt: TGTGCCAGCAGCTTAACCTACAGGGGAGGTTTGTTT; cdr3_aa: CASSLTYRGGLF; j_call: TRBJ2-2; d_call: -; clone_size: few; v_call: TRBV7-3
cdr3_nt: TGTGCCAGCAGCCAAGATTATCGGGAAGGTAACGAGCAGTACTTC; cdr3_aa: CASSQDYREGNEQYF; j_call: TRBJ2-7; d_call: -; clone_size: many; v_call: TRBV3-1
cdr3_nt: TGTGCCAGCTCACCAGAGGGGGGCGACGATTCACCCCTCCACTTT; cdr3_aa: CASSPEGGDDSPLHF; j_call: TRBJ1-6; d_call: -; clone_size: many; v_call: TRBV18
cdr3_nt: TGCGCCAGCAGCTTGGAAAGGGGGCGGGAAGCTTTCTTT; cdr3_aa: CASSLERGREAFF; j_call: TRBJ1-1; d_call: TRBD1; clone_size: many; v_call: TRBV5-1
cdr3_nt: TGTGCCAGCAGTTTAACCCAGGGAGCAACGGATACGCAGTATTTT; cdr3_aa: CASSLTQGATDTQYF; j_call: TRBJ2-3; d_call: -; clone_size: many; v_call: TRBV28
cdr3_nt: TGCAGTGCTAGAGTAGCGGGGAGAAACCAAGAGACCCAGTACTTC; cdr3_aa: CSARVAGRNQETQYF; j_call: TRBJ2-5; d_call: TRBD2; clone_size: many; v_call: TRBV20-1
cdr3_nt: TGTGCCAGCAGCTTGGCTAGCGGGAGTGAGACCCAGTACTTC; cdr3_aa: CASSLASGSETQYF; j_call: TRBJ2-5; d_call: TRBD2; clone_size: many; v_call: TRBV5-4
cdr3_nt: TGTGCCAGCAGTTTTTCCCCGGGCTTAGCGGGGTACAATGAGCAGTTCTTC; cdr3_aa: CASSFSPGLAGYNEQFF; j_call: TRBJ2-1; d_call: TRBD2; clone_size: many; v_call: TRBV12-3/TRBV12-4
cdr3_nt: TGCAGTGCTAGAGTTATGGGGGAGAGGGACACCGAAGCTTTCTTT; cdr3_aa: CSARVMGERDTEAFF; j_call: TRBJ1-1; d_call: -; clone_size: -; v_call: TRBV20-1
cdr3_nt: TGTGCCATCAGTGGAGGACGGAACATGAACACTGAAGCTTTCTTT; cdr3_aa: CAISGGRNMNTEAFF; j_call: TRBJ1-1; d_call: -; clone_size: many; v_call: TRBV10-3
cdr3_nt: TGTGCCAGTAGCCTCGCGAGGGATGAGCAGTTCTTC; cdr3_aa: CASSLARDEQFF; j_call: TRBJ2-1; d_call: -; clone_size: many; v_call: TRBV19
cdr3_nt: TGTGCCAGCAGCTTTTCTGACGGGGAAGAGACCCAGTACTTC; cdr3_aa: CASSFSDGEETQYF; j_call: TRBJ2-5; d_call: -; clone_size: many; v_call: TRBV7-7
cdr3_nt: TGCAGTGCTAGTCCCGGGACAGAAATCTACGAGCAGTACTTC; cdr3_aa: CSASPGTEIYEQYF; j_call: TRBJ2-7; d_call: TRBD1; clone_size: many; v_call: TRBV20-1
cdr3_nt: TGTGCCATCAGTTATGCCGCGGGAGGCGGTGAGACCCAGTACTTC; cdr3_aa: CAISYAAGGGETQYF; j_call: TRBJ2-5; d_call: TRBD2; clone_size: few; v_call: TRBV6-9
cdr3_nt: TGTGCCAGTAGTATAGCACAGGGAACCCGATACGAGCAGTACTTC; cdr3_aa: CASSIAQGTRYEQYF; j_call: TRBJ2-7; d_call: -; clone_size: few; v_call: TRBV19
cdr3_nt: TGTGCCAGCCGATTGATGTCCGGGGGAGGCTACACCTTC; cdr3_aa: CASRLMSGGGYTF; j_call: TRBJ1-2; d_call: -; clone_size: medium-sized; v_call: TRBV6-1
cdr3_nt: TGTGCCAGCAGTTTTACGTTGTCCTACGAGCAGTACTTC; cdr3_aa: CASSFTLSYEQYF; j_call: TRBJ2-7; d_call: -; clone_size: many; v_call: TRBV27
cdr3_nt: TGTGCCAGCAGCTCGACAGGGGACCCCACAGATACGCAGTATTTT; cdr3_aa: CASSSTGDPTDTQYF; j_call: TRBJ2-3; d_call: TRBD1; clone_size: many; v_call: TRBV7-3
cdr3_nt: TGTGCCAGCAGCCAAGACCAAGGGGGGCCTGACGAGCAGTACTTC; cdr3_aa: CASSQDQGGPDEQYF; j_call: TRBJ2-7; d_call: -; clone_size: many; v_call: TRBV3-1
cdr3_nt: TGTGCCAGCAGCTTAACAGGGGTTCAGCCCCAGCATTTT; cdr3_aa: CASSLTGVQPQHF; j_call: TRBJ1-5; d_call: TRBD1; clone_size: many; v_call: TRBV11-2
cdr3_nt: TGCAGTGCTAGAGTGGACTGGAGCTCCTACGAGCAGTACTTC; cdr3_aa: CSARVDWSSYEQYF; j_call: TRBJ2-7; d_call: -; clone_size: -; v_call: TRBV20-1